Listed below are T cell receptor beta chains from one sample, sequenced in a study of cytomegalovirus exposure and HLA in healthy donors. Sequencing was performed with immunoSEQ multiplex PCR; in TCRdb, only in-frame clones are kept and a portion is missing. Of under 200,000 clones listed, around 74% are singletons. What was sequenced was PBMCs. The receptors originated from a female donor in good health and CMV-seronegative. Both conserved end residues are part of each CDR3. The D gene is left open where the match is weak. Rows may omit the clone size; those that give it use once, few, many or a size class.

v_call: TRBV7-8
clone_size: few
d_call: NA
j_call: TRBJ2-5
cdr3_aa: CASSLALGGETQYF
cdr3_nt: TGTGCCAGCAGCTTAGCATTGGGCGGGGAGACCCAGTACTTC

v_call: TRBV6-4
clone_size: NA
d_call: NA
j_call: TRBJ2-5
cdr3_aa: CASSPRGETQYF
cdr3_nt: TGTGCCAGCAGTCCTCGGGGGGAGACCCAGTACTTC

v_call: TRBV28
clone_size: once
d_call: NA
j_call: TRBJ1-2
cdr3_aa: CASSALEGLPNYGYTF
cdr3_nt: TGTGCCAGCAGTGCTCTGGAGGGGCTACCTAACTATGGCTACACCTTC

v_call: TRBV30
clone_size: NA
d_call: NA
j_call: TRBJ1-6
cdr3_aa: CAWTPSGEIVSYNSPLHF
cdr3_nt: TGTGCCTGGACCCCATCGGGGGAGATCGTCTCCTATAATTCACCCCTCCACTTT

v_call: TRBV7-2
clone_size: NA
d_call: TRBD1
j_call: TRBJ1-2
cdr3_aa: CASSLPGTGEATGYTF
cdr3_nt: TGTGCCAGCAGCTTGCCCGGGACAGGGGAGGCTACTGGCTACACCTTC

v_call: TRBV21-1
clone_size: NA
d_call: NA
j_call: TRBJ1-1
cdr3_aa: CASSSLGRGKSIEAFF
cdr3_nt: TGTGCCAGCAGCTCCCTTGGGAGGGGGAAGTCGATTGAAGCTTTCTTT

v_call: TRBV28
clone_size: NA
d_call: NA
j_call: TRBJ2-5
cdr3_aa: CASSLQGRRTQYF
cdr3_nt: TGTGCCAGCAGTTTGCAGGGTCGGCGGACCCAGTACTTC

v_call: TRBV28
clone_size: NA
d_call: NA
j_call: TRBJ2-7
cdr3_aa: CASSRGGQNYEQYF
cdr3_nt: TGTGCCAGCAGCCGAGGCGGGCAAAACTACGAGCAGTACTTC

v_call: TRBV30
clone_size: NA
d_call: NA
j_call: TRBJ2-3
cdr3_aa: CAWSPLSTDTQYF
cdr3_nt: TGTGCCTGGAGTCCCCTTAGCACAGATACGCAGTATTTT

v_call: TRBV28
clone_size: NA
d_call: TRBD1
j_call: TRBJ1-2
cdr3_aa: CASSLDRGHGYTF
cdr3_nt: TGTGCCAGCAGTCTGGACAGGGGCCATGGCTACACCTTC

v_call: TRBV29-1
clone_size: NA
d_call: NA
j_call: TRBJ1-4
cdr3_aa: CSVGRGVTNEKLFF
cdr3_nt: TGCAGCGTTGGGAGGGGAGTAACTAATGAAAAACTGTTTTTT

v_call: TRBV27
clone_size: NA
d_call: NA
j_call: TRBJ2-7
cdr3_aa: CASSFIPGSPSYEQYF
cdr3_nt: TGTGCCAGCAGTTTTATCCCGGGGTCCCCCTCCTACGAGCAGTACTTC

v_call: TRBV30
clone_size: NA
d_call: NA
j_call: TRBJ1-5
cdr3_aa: CAWSQGSNQPQHF
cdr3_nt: TGTGCCTGGAGTCAGGGAAGCAATCAGCCCCAGCATTTT

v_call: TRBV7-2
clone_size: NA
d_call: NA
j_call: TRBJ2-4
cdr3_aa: CASSPGAKNIQYF
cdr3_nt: TGTGCCAGCAGCCCCGGGGCCAAAAACATTCAGTACTTC

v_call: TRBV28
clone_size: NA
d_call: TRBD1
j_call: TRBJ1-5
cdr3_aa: CASSRDRGRHQPQHF
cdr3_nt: TGTGCCAGCAGTCGGGACAGGGGAAGGCATCAGCCCCAGCATTTT

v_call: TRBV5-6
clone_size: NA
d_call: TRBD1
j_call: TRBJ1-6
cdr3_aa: CASSLTQGIPLHF
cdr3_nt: TGTGCCAGCAGCCTAACACAGGGGATACCCCTCCACTTT

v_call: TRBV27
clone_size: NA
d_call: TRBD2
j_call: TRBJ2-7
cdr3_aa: CASSPLLAGGPQSYEQYF
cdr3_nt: TGTGCCAGCAGTCCCCTTCTAGCGGGAGGGCCCCAAAGCTACGAGCAGTACTTC